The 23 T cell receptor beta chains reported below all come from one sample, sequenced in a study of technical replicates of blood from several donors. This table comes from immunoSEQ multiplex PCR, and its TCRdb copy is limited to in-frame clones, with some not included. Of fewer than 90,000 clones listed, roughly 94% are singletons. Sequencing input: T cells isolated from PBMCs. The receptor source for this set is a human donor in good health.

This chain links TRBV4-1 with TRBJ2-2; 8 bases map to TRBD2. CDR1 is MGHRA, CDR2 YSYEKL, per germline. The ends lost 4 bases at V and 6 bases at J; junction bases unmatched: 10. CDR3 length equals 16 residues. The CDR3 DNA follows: TGCGCCAGCAGCCCCCCGACCGGGAGGGGGGCCGGGGAGCTGTTTTTT. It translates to CASSPPTGRGAGELFF.

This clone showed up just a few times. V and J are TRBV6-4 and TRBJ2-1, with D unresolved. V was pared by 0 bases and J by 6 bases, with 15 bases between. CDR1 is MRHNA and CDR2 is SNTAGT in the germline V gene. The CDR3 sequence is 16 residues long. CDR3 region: CASSDSARHQFNEQFF. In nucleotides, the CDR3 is TGTGCCAGCAGTGACTCCGCCAGGCACCAATTCAATGAGCAGTTCTTC.

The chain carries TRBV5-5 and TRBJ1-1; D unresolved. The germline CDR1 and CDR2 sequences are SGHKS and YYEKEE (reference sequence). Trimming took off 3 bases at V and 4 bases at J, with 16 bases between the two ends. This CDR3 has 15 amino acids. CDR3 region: CASSSGESGSTEAFF. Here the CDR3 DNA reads TGTGCCAGCAGCTCGGGAGAGAGCGGGAGCACTGAAGCTTTCTTT.

CDR3 protein: CASGSTGQGGGETQYF. CDR3 coding DNA: TGTGCTAGTGGTTCCACCGGGCAGGGGGGTGGAGAGACCCAGTACTTC. The rearrangement links TRBV12-5 to TRBJ2-5, with D perhaps matching TRBD1 (7 bases). The germline V and J ends were trimmed by 4 bases and 4 bases, with 19 bases remaining between them. Germline V lookup: CDR1 LGHNT, CDR2 FRNRAP. The CDR3 has 16 residues.

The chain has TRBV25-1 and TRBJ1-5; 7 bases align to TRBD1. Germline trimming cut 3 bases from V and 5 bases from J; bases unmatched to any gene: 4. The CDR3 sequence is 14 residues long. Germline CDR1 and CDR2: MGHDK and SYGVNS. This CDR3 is CASSEQGGYQPQHF. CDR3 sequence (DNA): TGTGCCAGCAGTGAGCAGGGGGGCTATCAGCCCCAGCATTTT.

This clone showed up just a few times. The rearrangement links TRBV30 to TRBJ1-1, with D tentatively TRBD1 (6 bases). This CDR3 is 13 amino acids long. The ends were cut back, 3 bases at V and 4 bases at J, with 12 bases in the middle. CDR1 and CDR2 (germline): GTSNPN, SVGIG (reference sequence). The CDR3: CAWSAGATTEAFF. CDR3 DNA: TGTGCCTGGAGCGCGGGGGCGACCACTGAAGCTTTCTTT.

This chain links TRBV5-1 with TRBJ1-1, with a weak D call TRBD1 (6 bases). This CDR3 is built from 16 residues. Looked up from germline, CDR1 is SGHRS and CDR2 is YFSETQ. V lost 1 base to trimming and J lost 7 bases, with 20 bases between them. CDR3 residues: CASSLTTGTLVFEAFF. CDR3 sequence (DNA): TGCGCCAGCAGCTTGACCACAGGGACCCTTGTATTTGAAGCTTTCTTT. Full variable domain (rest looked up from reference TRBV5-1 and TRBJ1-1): KAGVTQTPRYLIKTRGQQVTLSCSPISGHRSVSWYQQTPGQGLQFLFEYFSETQRNKGNFPGRFSGRQFSNSRSEMNVSTLELGDSALYLCASSLTTGTLVFEAFFGQGTRLTVV.

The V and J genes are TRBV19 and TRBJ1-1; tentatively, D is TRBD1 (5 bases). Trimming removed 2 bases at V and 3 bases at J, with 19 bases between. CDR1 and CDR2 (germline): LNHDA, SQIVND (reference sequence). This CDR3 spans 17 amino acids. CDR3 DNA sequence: TGTGCCAGTAGTATAACGACAGCTCCCCGGATCGACACTGAAGCTTTCTTT. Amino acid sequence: CASSITTAPRIDTEAFF.

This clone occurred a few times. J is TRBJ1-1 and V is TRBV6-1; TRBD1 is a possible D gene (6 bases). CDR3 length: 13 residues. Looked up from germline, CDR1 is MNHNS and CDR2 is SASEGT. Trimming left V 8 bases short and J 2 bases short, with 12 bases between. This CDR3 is CASVGQTNTEAFF. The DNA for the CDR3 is TGTGCCAGCGTAGGACAGACCAACACTGAAGCTTTCTTT.

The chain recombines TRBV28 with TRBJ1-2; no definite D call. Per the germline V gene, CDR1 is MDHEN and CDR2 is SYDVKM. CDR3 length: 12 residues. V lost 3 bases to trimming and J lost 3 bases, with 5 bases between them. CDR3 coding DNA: TGTGCCAGCAGTTTGGAGGACTATGGCTACACCTTC. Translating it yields CASSLEDYGYTF.

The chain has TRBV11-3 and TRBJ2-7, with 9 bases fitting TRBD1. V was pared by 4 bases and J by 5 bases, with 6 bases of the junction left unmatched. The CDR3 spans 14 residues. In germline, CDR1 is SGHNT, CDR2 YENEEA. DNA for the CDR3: TGTGCCAGCAGCTACGGGACAGGGAGTGACGAGCAGTACTTC. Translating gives CASSYGTGSDEQYF.

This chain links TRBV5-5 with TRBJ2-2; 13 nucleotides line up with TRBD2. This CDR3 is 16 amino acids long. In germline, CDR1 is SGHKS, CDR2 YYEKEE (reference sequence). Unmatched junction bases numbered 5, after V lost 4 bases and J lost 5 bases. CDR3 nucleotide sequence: TGTGCCAGCAGCCCGAGGACTAGCGGGGGTACCGGGGAGCTGTTTTTT. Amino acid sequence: CASSPRTSGGTGELFF.

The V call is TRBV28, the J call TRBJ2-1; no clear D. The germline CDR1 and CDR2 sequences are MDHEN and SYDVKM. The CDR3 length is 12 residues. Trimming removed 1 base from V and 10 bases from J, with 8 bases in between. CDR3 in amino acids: CASSLFGGEQFF. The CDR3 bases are TGTGCCAGCAGTTTATTTGGCGGCGAGCAGTTCTTC. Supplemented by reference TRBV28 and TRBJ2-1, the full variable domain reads DVKVTQSSRYLVKRTGEKVFLECVQDMDHENMFWYRQDPGLGLRLIYFSYDVKMKEKGDIPEGYSVSREKKERFSLILESASTNQTSMYLCASSLFGGEQFFGPGTRLTVL.

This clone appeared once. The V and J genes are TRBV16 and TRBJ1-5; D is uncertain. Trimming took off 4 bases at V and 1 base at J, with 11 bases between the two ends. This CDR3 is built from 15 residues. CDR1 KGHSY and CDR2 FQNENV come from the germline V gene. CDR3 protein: CASSRSPVSNQPQHF. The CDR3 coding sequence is TGTGCCAGCAGCCGTTCTCCGGTAAGCAATCAGCCCCAGCATTTT.

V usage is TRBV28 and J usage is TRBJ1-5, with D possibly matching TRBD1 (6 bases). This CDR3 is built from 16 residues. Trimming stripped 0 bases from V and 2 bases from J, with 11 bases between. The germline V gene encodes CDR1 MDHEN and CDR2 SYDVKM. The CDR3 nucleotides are TGTGCCAGCAGTTTATGGGGGGCGGATCGCAATCAGCCCCAGCATTTT. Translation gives CASSLWGADRNQPQHF.

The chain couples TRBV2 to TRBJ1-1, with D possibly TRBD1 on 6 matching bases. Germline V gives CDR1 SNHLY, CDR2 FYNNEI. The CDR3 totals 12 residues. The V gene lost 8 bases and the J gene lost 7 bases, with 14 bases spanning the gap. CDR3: CASADRRIEAFF. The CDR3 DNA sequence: TGTGCCAGCGCCGACAGGAGAATTGAAGCTTTCTTT.

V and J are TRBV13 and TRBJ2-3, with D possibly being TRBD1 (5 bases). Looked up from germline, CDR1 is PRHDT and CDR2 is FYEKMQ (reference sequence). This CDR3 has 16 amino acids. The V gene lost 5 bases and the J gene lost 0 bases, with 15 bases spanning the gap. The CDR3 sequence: CASSPASGSSTDTQYF. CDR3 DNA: TGTGCCAGCAGCCCCGCCTCAGGGTCAAGCACAGATACGCAGTATTTT. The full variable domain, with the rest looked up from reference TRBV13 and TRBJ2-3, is AAGVIQSPRHLIKEKRETATLKCYPIPRHDTVYWYQQGPGQDPQFLISFYEKMQSDKGSIPDRFSAQQFSDYHSELNMSSLELGDSALYFCASSPASGSSTDTQYFGPGTRLTVL.

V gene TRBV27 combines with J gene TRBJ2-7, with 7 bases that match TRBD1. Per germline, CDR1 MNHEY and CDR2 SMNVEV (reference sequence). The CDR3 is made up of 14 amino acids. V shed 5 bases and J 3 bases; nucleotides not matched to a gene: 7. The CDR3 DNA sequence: TGTGCCAGCAGTGGTAACAGGGGTTTCTACGAGCAGTACTTC. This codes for CASSGNRGFYEQYF.

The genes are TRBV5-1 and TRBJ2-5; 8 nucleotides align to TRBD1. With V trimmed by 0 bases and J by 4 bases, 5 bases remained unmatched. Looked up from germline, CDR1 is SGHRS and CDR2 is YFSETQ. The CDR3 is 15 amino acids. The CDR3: CASSLAARGLETQYF. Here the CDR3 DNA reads TGCGCCAGCAGCTTGGCTGCCAGGGGGCTAGAGACCCAGTACTTC.

The DNA for the CDR3 is TGTGCCAGCAGTTTGCGGGACGGCCGCTCCTACGAGCAGTACTTC. Encoded protein: CASSLRDGRSYEQYF. The genes are TRBV27 and TRBJ2-7, with a weak D call TRBD2 (6 bases). This CDR3 is 15 amino acids long. Germline-derived CDR1 and CDR2 are MNHEY and SMNVEV (reference sequence). The V gene lost 3 bases and the J gene lost 0 bases, with 12 bases spanning the gap.

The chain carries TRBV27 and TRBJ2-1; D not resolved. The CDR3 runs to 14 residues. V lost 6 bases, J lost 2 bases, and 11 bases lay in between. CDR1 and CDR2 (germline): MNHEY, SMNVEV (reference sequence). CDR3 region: CASRPGVAYNEQFF. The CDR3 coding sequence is TGTGCCAGCAGACCCGGAGTGGCCTACAATGAGCAGTTCTTC.

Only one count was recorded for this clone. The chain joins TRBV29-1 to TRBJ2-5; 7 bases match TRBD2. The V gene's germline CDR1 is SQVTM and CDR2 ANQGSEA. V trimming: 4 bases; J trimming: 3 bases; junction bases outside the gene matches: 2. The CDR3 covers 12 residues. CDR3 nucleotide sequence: TGCAGCGTTGGACTAGCCAAAGAGACCCAGTACTTC. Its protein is CSVGLAKETQYF. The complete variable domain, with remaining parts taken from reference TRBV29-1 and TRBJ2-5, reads SAVISQKPSRDICQRGTSLTIQCQVDSQVTMMFWYRQQPGQSLTLIATANQGSEATYESGFVIDKFPISRPNLTFSTLTVSNMSPEDSSIYLCSVGLAKETQYFGPGTRLLVL.

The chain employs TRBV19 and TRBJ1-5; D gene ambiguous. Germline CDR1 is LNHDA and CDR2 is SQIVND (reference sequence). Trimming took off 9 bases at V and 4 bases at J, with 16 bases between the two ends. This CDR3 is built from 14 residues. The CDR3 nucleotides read TGTGCCAGCCAAGTCGGGGATCAGAATCAGCCCCAGCATTTT. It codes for CASQVGDQNQPQHF. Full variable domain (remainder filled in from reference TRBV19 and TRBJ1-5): DGGITQSPKYLFRKEGQNVTLSCEQNLNHDAMYWYRQDPGQGLRLIYYSQIVNDFQKGDIAEGYSVSREKKESFPLTVTSAQKNPTAFYLCASQVGDQNQPQHFGDGTRLSIL.